This T cell receptor beta chain was identified during a study of CD8 T cells in Susac syndrome. The RNA input was about 0.5 to 1 ug, and it was reverse transcribed with random hexamers. Using its own MiXCR run on the immunoSEQ multiplex PCR reads, TCRdb lists one record per CDR3 protein. Of some 120,000 distinct CDR3 sequences in the sample, 90% to 95% were seen once. This CDR3 spans 14 amino acids. Germline CDR1 reads DFQATT; CDR2 reads SNEGSKA (reference sequence). The ends were cut back, 0 bases at V and 3 bases at J, with 11 bases in the middle. The CD8+ and CD4+ T cells were isolated magnetically using a negative isolation approach, whereas the TEMRA cells were enriched by FACS.

V is TRBV20-1 and J is TRBJ1-1; no firm D call. Sequencing was done on a sample of CD4+ T cells from PBMCs. The sequence was obtained from a human donor in good health. CDR3 sequence: CSAREAARDTEAFF. The CDR3 DNA reads TGCAGTGCTAGAGAGGCAGCCCGGGACACTGAAGCTTTCTTT.